This T cell receptor beta chain was recorded in a study of shared clonotypes between healthy human individuals. Overall study context: Samples came from a couple of female and a few male donors aged 18 to 49. General study points: Only blood underwent sampling, and tissue repertoires likely differ.

This clone was picked up many times. Its antigen is not known. Here immunoSEQ multiplex PCR was the method, and the copy in TCRdb shows in-frame clones only, minus some. The table has 400,000 to 600,000 clones, about four fifths seen once. Study donors comprised healthy, HIV-negative adults devoid of recent acute infection or vaccination. It was about 100 million PBMCs that unsorted samples used for genomic DNA. V gave up 0 bases and J gave up 9 bases; unmatched junction bases: 11. CDR3 size: 17 residues. Per the germline V gene, CDR1 is SGHRS and CDR2 is YFSETQ. The sequence came from a woman in her thirties or forties in good health. Some clones in this sample may be carry-over from other donors' samples. The chain couples TRBV5-1 to TRBJ2-1, with TRBD1 matching 11 bases. The sequencing input was PBMCs. The DNA of the CDR3 is TGCGCCAGCAGCTTGGTGTTTGGGACAGGGGGTCAGGCTGAGCAGTTCTTC. Protein sequence: CASSLVFGTGGQAEQFF. Filled out from reference TRBV5-1 and TRBJ2-1, the complete variable domain reads KAGVTQTPRYLIKTRGQQVTLSCSPISGHRSVSWYQQTPGQGLQFLFEYFSETQRNKGNFPGRFSGRQFSNSRSEMNVSTLELGDSALYLCASSLVFGTGGQAEQFFGPGTRLTVL.